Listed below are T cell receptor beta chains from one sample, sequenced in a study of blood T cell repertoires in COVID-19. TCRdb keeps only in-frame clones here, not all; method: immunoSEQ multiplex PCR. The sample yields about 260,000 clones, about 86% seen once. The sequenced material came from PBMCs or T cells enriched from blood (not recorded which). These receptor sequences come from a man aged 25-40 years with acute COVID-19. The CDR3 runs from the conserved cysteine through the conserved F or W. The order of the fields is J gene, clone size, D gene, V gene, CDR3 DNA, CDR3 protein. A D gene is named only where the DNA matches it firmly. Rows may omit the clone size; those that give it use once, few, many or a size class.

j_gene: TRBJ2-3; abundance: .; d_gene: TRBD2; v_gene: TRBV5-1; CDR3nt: TGCGCCAGCAGCCTCATTAGCGGGGGTCAAGATTACACAGATACGCAGTATTTT; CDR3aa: CASSLISGGQDYTDTQYF
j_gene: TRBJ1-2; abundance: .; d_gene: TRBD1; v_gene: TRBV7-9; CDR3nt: TGTGCCAGCAGCTCCGAGACAGGGGGGAACTATGGCTACACCTTC; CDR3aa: CASSSETGGNYGYTF
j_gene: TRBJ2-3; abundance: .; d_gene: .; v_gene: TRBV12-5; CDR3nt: TGTGCTAGTGGTCCGACCACGGGGATAGATACGCAGTATTTT; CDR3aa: CASGPTTGIDTQYF
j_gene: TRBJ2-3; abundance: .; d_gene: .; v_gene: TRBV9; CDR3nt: TGTGCCAGCAGCGTAACCAGGGTTGCAGATACGCAGTATTTT; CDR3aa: CASSVTRVADTQYF
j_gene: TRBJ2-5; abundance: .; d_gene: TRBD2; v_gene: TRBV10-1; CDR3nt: TGCGCCAGCAGTCTGGGACTAGCGGAACAAGAGACCCAGTACTTC; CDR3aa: CASSLGLAEQETQYF
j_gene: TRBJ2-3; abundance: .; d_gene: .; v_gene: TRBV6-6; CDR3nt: TGTGCCAGCAGTCGGGACACCCCGTCTACTAGCACAGATACGCAGTATTTT; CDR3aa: CASSRDTPSTSTDTQYF
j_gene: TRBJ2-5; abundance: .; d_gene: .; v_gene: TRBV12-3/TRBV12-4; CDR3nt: TGTGCCAGCGGCTTAGAGACCCAGTACTTC; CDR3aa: CASGLETQYF
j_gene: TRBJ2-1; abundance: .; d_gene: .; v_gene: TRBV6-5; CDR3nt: TGTGCCAGCAGTTACTCGACAGGCGTGGGTGAGCAGTTCTTC; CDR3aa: CASSYSTGVGEQFF
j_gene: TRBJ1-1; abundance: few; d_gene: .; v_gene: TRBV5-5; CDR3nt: TGTGCCAGCAGCTTGGCTACAGGCCTAAACACTGAAGCTTTCTTT; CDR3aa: CASSLATGLNTEAFF
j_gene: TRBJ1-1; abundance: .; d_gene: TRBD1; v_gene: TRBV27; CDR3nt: TGTGCCAGCACTCCTAGCCCACAGGGGGTAGGAGCTTTCTTT; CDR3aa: CASTPSPQGVGAFF
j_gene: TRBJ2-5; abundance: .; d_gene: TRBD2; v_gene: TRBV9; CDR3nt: TGTGCCAGCAGCGTAGCGAACGGGGGGCAAGAGACCCAGTACTTC; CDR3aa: CASSVANGGQETQYF
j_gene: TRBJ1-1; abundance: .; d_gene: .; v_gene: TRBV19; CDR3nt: TGTGCCAGTAGTATCGGGTTTCCAGACACTGAAGCTTTCTTT; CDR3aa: CASSIGFPDTEAFF
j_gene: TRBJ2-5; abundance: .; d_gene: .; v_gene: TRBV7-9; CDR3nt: TGTGCCACAACCCGGGGGTGGGAGACCCAGTACTTC; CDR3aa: CATTRGWETQYF
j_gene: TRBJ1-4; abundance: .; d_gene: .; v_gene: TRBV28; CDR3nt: TGTGCCAGCAGTTTCCGGGGTCCAACTAATGAAAAACTGTTTTTT; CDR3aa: CASSFRGPTNEKLFF
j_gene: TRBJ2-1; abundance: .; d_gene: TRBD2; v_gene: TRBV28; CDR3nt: TGTGCCAGCATCCCGGGAGGGGGGCTTGAGCAGTTCTTC; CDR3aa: CASIPGGGLEQFF
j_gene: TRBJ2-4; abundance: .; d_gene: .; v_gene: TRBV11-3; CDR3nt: TGTGCCAGCAGCCAGCTGGACAGAGAAAACATTCAGTACTTC; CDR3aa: CASSQLDRENIQYF
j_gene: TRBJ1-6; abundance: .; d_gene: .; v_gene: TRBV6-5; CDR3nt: TGTGCCGCACAGGAGGGTAATTCACCCCTCCACTTT; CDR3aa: CAAQEGNSPLHF
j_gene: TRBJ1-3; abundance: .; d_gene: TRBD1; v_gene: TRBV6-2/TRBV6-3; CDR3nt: TGTGCCAGCAGTTTCGGGACAGCGGGAAACACCATATATTTT; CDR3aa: CASSFGTAGNTIYF
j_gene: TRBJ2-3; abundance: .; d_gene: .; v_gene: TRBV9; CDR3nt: TGTGCCAGCAGCGATTACGCCCTAACTAGGGTAGGAACCGATACGCAGTATTTT; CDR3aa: CASSDYALTRVGTDTQYF
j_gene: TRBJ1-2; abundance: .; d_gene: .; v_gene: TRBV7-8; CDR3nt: TGTGCCAGCAGCTTAGGCGGGAATGATGGCTACACCTTC; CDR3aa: CASSLGGNDGYTF
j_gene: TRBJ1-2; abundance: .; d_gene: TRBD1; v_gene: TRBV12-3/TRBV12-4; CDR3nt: TGTGCCAGCAGGGGGACAGGGTATGGCTACACCTTC; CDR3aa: CASRGTGYGYTF
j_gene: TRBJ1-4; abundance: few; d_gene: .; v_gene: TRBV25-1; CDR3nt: TGTGCCAGCAGTCAACGGGACAAAAATGAAAAACTGTTTTTT; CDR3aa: CASSQRDKNEKLFF
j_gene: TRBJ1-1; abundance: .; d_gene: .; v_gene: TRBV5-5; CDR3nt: TGTGCCAGCACGGGGGTCGACGTGAACACTGAAGCTTTCTTT; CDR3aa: CASTGVDVNTEAFF
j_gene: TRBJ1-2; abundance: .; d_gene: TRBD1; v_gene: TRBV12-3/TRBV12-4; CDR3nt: TGTGCCAGCAGCCGGGACAGAAACTATGGCTACACCTTC; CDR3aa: CASSRDRNYGYTF
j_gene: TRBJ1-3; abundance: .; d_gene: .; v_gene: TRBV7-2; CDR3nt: TGTGCCAGCAGCCTACGGACAGACTCTGGAAACACCATATATTTT; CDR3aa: CASSLRTDSGNTIYF
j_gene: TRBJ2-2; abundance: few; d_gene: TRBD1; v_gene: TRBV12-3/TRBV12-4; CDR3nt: TGTGCCAGCAGCCGGACAGGCGGGGAGCTGTTTTTT; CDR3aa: CASSRTGGELFF
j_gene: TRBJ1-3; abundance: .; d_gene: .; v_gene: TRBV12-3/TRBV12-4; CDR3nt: TGTGCCAGCAGTTTGCGGCAGGGAAACACCATATATTTT; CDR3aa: CASSLRQGNTIYF
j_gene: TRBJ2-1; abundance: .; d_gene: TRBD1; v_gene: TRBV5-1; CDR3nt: TGCGCCAGCCGATCCGGGACAGGGAACAATGAGCAGTTCTTC; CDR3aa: CASRSGTGNNEQFF
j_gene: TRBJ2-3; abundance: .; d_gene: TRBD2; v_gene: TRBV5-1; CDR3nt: TGCGCCAGCAGCCAGCTAAGCGGGGGCCCCACAGATACGCAGTATTTT; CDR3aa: CASSQLSGGPTDTQYF
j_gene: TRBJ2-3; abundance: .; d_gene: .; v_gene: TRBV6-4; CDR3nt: TGTGCCAGCAGTATTTCGGGTACCGGAGCAGATACGCAGTATTTT; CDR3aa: CASSISGTGADTQYF
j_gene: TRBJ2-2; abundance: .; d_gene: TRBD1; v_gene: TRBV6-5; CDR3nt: TGTGCCAGCAGCTACAAAAGGGACAGCACCGGGGAGCTGTTTTTT; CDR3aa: CASSYKRDSTGELFF
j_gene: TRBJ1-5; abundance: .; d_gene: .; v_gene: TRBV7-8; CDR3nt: TGTGCCAGCACTAACGGACATAGCAATCAGCCCCAGCATTTT; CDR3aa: CASTNGHSNQPQHF
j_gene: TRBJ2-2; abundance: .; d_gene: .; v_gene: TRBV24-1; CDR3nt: TGTGCCACCAGCCAGGGGTGGTCCGGGGAGCTGTTTTTT; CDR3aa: CATSQGWSGELFF
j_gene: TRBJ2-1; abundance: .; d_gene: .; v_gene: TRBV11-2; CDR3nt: TGTGCCAGCAACCAAGACAGGCGACCCTACAATGAGCAGTTCTTC; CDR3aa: CASNQDRRPYNEQFF
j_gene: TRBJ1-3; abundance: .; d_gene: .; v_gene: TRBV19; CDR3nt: TGTGCCACCGCGCCGGGGGGTCGTGGAAACACCATATATTTT; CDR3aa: CATAPGGRGNTIYF
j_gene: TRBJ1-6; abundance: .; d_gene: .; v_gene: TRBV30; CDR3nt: TGTGCCTGGAGCCGAAACGGTTCACCCCTCCACTTT; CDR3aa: CAWSRNGSPLHF
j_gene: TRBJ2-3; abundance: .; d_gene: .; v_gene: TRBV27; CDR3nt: TGTGCCAGCAGTATAGGACAGCCTGCAGATACGCAGTATTTT; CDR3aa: CASSIGQPADTQYF
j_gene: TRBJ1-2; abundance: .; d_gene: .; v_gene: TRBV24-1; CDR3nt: TGTGCCACCAGTGATTTTTACAGGGACTATGGCTACACCTTC; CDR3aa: CATSDFYRDYGYTF
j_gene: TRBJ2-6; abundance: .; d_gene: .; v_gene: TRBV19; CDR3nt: TGTGCCAGTAGTACCCGGCAGGGATCTCGAGCCAACGTCCTGACTTTC; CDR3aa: CASSTRQGSRANVLTF
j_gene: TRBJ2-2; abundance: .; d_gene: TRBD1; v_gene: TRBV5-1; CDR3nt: TGCGCCAGCAGCTTGAAGGGACAGGGGGTCGACACCGGGGAGCTGTTTTTT; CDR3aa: CASSLKGQGVDTGELFF
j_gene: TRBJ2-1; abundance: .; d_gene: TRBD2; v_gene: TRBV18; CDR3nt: TGTGCCAGCTCAGAGACTAGCGGGAGCGGAAATGAGCAGTTCTTC; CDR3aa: CASSETSGSGNEQFF